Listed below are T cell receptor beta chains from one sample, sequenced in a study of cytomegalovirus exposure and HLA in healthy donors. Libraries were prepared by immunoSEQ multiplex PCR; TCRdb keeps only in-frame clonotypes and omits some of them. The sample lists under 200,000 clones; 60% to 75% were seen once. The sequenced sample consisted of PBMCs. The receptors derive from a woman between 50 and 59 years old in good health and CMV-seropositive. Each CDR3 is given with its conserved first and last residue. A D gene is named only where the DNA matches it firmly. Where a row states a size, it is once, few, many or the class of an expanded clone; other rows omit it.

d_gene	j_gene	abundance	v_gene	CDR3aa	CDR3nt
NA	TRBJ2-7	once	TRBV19	CASSIDTVEGLYEQYF	TGTGCCAGTAGTATAGATACCGTGGAGGGTCTCTACGAGCAGTACTTC
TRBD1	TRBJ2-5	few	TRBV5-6	CASSLGSGGMTQYF	TGTGCCAGCAGCTTGGGTTCAGGGGGCATGACCCAGTACTTC
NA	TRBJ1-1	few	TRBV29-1	CSVVNSMNTEAFF	TGCAGCGTTGTAAACAGCATGAACACTGAAGCTTTCTTT
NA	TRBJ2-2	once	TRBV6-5	CASSRGGLTGGELFF	TGTGCCAGTTCAAGGGGGGGCTTAACAGGGGGGGAGCTGTTTTTT
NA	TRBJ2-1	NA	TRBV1	CTSSQGERGGSYNEQFF	TGCACCAGCAGCCAAGGAGAGCGGGGGGGCTCCTACAATGAGCAGTTCTTC
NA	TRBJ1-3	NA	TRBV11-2	CASSLRGPDTIYF	TGTGCCAGCAGCTTAAGAGGCCCCGACACCATATATTTT
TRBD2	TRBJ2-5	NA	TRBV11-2	CASSLRGASGGAETQYF	TGTGCCAGCAGCTTAAGAGGGGCTAGCGGGGGGGCGGAGACCCAGTACTTC
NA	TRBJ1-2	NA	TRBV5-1	CASSSPGQYGYTF	TGCGCCAGCAGTTCACCGGGACAATATGGCTACACCTTC
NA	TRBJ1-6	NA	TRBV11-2	CASSFVALASNSPLHF	TGTGCCAGCAGCTTCGTGGCCCTAGCGAGTAATTCACCCCTCCACTTT
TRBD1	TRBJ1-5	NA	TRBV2	CASSEQGDQPQHF	TGTGCCAGCAGTGAACAGGGGGACCAGCCCCAGCATTTT
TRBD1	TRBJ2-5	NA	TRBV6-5	CASSSGTGIETQYF	TGTGCCAGCAGTTCCGGGACAGGGATCGAGACCCAGTACTTC
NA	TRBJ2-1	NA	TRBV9	CASSLGLQYNEQFF	TGTGCCAGCAGCTTGGGACTTCAATACAATGAGCAGTTCTTC
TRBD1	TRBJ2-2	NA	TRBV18	CASSPPGTGITGELFF	TGTGCCAGCTCACCGCCGGGGACAGGGATCACCGGGGAGCTGTTTTTT
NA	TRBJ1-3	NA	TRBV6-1	CASSPFGNTIYF	TGTGCCAGTTCCCCTTTTGGAAACACCATATATTTT
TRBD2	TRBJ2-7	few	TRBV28	CASSGTSGSYEQYF	TGTGCCAGCAGTGGGACTAGCGGCTCCTACGAGCAGTACTTC
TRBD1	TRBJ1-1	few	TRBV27	CASRVRTGRAEAFF	TGTGCCAGCAGGGTACGGACAGGGAGGGCTGAAGCTTTCTTT
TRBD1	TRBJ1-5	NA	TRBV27	CASSLSRTGKSQPQHF	TGTGCCAGCAGCCTCAGTAGGACAGGGAAGAGTCAGCCCCAGCATTTT
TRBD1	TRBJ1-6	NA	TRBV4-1	CASSQDIGTGGSYNSPLHF	TGCGCCAGCAGCCAAGATATCGGGACAGGGGGCTCCTATAATTCACCCCTCCACTTT
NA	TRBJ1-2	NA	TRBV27	CASSLNPSGGGYTF	TGTGCCAGCAGTTTAAACCCATCGGGAGGCGGCTACACCTTC
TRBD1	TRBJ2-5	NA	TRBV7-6	CASSDPGQTETQYF	TGTGCCAGCAGCGACCCGGGACAGACTGAGACCCAGTACTTC
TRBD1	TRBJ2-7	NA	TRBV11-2	CASSPIARTGVSYEQYF	TGTGCCAGCAGCCCAATCGCTCGGACAGGTGTCTCCTACGAGCAGTACTTC
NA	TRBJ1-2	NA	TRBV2	CASKGEQGYGYTF	TGTGCCAGCAAAGGCGAACAGGGATACGGCTACACCTTC
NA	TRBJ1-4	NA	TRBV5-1	CASRGQGNNNEKLFF	TGCGCCAGCAGGGGCCAGGGTAACAATAATGAAAAACTGTTTTTT
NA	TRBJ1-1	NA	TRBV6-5	CASSSLPPMNTEAFF	TGTGCCAGCAGTTCCCTGCCGCCTATGAACACTGAAGCTTTCTTT
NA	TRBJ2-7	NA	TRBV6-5	CASSRMGGGYEQYF	TGTGCCAGCAGTCGAATGGGGGGTGGGTACGAGCAGTACTTC
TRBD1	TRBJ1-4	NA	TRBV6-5	CASSYGQGANEKLFF	TGTGCCAGCAGTTACGGACAGGGGGCTAATGAAAAACTGTTTTTT
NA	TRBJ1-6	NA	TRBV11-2	CASSLAHRANSPLHF	TGTGCCAGCAGCTTAGCACACAGGGCTAATTCACCCCTCCACTTT
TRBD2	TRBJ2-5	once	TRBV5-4	CASSFGSGGGQETQYF	TGTGCCAGCAGCTTCGGGAGCGGGGGGGGACAAGAGACCCAGTACTTC
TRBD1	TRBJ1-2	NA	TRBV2	CASITGGGYGYTF	TGTGCCAGCATTACAGGGGGTGGCTATGGCTACACCTTC
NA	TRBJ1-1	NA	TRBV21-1	CASSKGRRTEAFF	TGTGCCAGCAGCAAAGGAAGGAGGACTGAAGCTTTCTTT
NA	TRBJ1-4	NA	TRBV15	CATSRGETIEGEKLFF	TGTGCCACCAGCAGAGGGGAGACCATCGAGGGTGAAAAACTGTTTTTT
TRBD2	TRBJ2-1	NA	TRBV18	CASSLTSGGDNEQFF	TGTGCCAGCTCACTTACTAGCGGGGGGGACAATGAGCAGTTCTTC
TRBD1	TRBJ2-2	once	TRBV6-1	CASKGTGGTTGELFF	TGTGCCAGCAAAGGGACAGGGGGTACCACCGGGGAGCTGTTTTTT
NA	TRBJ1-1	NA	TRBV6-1	CASSGATLNTEAFF	TGTGCCAGCAGTGGAGCGACACTGAACACTGAAGCTTTCTTT
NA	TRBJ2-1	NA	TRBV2	CASAAEQMVEQFF	TGTGCCAGCGCGGCAGAACAAATGGTAGAGCAGTTCTTC
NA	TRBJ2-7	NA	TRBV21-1	CASSKEETYEQYF	TGTGCCAGCAGCAAAGAGGAGACCTACGAGCAGTACTTC
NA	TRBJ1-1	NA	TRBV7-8	CATFRGTEAFF	TGTGCCACCTTCAGGGGCACTGAAGCTTTCTTT
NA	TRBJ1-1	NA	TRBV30	CAWSVRENTEAFF	TGTGCCTGGAGTGTACGGGAGAACACTGAAGCTTTCTTT
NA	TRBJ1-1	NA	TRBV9	CASSVGGYGTEAFF	TGTGCCAGCAGCGTAGGGGGCTACGGCACTGAAGCTTTCTTT
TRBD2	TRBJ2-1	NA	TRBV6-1	CASTGGAYNEQFF	TGTGCCAGCACGGGGGGGGCCTACAATGAGCAGTTCTTC
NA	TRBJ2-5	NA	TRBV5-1	CASSPGTLETQYF	TGCGCCAGCAGCCCGGGTACACTAGAGACCCAGTACTTC
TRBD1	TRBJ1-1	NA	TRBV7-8	CASSETGDAEAFF	TGTGCCAGCAGCGAGACAGGGGACGCTGAAGCTTTCTTT
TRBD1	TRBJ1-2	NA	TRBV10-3	CAISDQGASSYGYTF	TGTGCCATCAGTGATCAGGGGGCCTCATCCTATGGCTACACCTTC
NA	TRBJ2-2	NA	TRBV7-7	CASSPYVGAPTGELFF	TGTGCCAGCAGCCCATACGTGGGGGCCCCCACCGGGGAGCTGTTTTTT
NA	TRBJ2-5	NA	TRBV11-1	CASSLQSGRETQYF	TGTGCCAGCAGCTTACAGTCAGGGAGGGAGACCCAGTACTTC
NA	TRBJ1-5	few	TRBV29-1	CSVSNGVGQPQHF	TGCAGCGTTTCAAATGGAGTAGGTCAGCCCCAGCATTTT
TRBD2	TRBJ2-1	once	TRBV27	CASSSTTLSGGPSEQFF	TGTGCCAGCAGTTCGACCACTTTATCGGGGGGGCCTAGTGAGCAGTTCTTC
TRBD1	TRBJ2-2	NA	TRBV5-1	CASSFVGQGTGELFF	TGCGCCAGCAGCTTTGTTGGACAGGGGACCGGGGAGCTGTTTTTT
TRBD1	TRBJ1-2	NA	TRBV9	CASSVTGTAYGYTF	TGTGCCAGCAGCGTAACCGGGACAGCATATGGCTACACCTTC
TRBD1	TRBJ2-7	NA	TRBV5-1	CASSLQTGTGYDEQYF	TGCGCCAGCAGCTTACAGACCGGGACAGGGTACGACGAGCAGTACTTC
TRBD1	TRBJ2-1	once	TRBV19	CASSFGTGDNNEQFF	TGTGCCAGTAGCTTCGGGACAGGGGACAACAATGAGCAGTTCTTC
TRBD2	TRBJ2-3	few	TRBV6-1	CASSVPIGAGGDTQYF	TGTGCCAGCAGTGTCCCCATCGGAGCGGGGGGAGATACGCAGTATTTT
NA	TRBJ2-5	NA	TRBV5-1	CASSLVTGEETQYF	TGCGCCAGCAGCTTGGTGACAGGAGAAGAGACCCAGTACTTC
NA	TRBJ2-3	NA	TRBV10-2	CASSEDSYSTDTQYF	TGCGCCAGCAGTGAGGACAGTTATAGCACAGATACGCAGTATTTT
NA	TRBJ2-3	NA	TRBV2	CASSESPADTQYF	TGTGCCAGCAGTGAAAGTCCAGCAGATACGCAGTATTTT